This T cell receptor beta chain was documented in a study of blood T cell repertoires in COVID-19. Germline values: CDR1 SGHRS, CDR2 YFSETQ. The CDR3 has 16 amino acids. The J segment lost 2 bases and the V segment lost 4 bases, leaving 4 bases of the junction unmatched. Profiling relied on immunoSEQ multiplex PCR, and the TCRdb table lists in-frame clones only, not all of them. The sample shows some 29,000 clones, approximately 85% of them seen only once. Sequences were obtained from peripheral blood. V and J are TRBV5-1 and TRBJ2-5; 14 nucleotides line up with TRBD2. The clonotype comes from a woman of 80 years or more with COVID-19, enrolled during active disease. For the CDR3, the DNA is TGCGCCAGCAGCACCGGACTAGCGGGGGGACAAGAGACCCAGTACTTC. Protein sequence: CASSTGLAGGQETQYF.